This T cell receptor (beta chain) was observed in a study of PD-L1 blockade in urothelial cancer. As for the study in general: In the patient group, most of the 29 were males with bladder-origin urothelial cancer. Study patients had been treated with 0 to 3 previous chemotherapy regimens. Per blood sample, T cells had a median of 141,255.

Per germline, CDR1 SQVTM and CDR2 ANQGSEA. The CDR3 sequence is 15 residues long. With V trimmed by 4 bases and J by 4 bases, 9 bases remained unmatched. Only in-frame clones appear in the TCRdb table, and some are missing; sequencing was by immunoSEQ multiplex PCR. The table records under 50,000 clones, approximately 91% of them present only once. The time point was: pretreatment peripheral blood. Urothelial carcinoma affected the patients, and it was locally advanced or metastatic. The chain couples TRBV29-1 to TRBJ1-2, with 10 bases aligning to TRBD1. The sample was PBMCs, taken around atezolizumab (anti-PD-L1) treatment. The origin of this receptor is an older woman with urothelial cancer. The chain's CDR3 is CSVGIGTGARYGYTF. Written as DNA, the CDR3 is TGCAGCGTTGGGATCGGGACAGGGGCGCGCTATGGCTACACCTTC.